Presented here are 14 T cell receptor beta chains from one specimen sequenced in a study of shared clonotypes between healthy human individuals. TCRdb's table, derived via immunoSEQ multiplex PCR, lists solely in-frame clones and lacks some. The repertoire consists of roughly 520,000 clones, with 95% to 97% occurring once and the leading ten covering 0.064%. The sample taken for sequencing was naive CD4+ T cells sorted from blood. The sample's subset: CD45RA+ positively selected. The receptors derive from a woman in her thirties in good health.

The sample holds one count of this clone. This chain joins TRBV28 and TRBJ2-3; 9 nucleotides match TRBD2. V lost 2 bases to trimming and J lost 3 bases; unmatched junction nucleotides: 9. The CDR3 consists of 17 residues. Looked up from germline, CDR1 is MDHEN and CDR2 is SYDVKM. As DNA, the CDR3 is TGTGCCAGCAGTTTAATGCGGGAGGGCGGAAGTACAGATACGCAGTATTTT. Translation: CASSLMREGGSTDTQYF.

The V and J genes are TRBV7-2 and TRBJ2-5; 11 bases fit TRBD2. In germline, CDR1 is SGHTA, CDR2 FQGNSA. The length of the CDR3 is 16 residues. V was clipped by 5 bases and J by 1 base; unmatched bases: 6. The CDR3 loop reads CASSLAGTSGQETQYF. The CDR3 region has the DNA TGTGCCAGCAGCCTGGCCGGGACTAGCGGCCAAGAGACCCAGTACTTC.

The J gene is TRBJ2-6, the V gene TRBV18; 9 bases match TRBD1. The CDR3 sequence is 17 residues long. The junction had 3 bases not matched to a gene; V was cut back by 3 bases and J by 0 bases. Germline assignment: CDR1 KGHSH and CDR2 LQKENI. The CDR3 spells CASSPGQGSSGANVLTF. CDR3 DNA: TGTGCCAGCTCACCGGGACAGGGAAGCTCTGGGGCCAACGTCCTGACTTTC.

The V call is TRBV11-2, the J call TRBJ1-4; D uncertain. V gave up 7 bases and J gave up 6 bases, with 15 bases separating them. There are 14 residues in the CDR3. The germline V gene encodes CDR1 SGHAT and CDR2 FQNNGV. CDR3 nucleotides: TGTGCCAGCACCAGGTCCGGAGGGTATGAAAAACTGTTTTTT. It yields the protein CASTRSGGYEKLFF.

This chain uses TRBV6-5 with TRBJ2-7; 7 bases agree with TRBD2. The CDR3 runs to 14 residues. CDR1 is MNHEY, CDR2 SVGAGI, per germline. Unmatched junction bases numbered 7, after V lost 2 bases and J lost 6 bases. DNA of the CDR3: TGTGCCAGCAGTTACGGTCTAGCGGTCCCCGAGCAGTACTTC. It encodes CASSYGLAVPEQYF.

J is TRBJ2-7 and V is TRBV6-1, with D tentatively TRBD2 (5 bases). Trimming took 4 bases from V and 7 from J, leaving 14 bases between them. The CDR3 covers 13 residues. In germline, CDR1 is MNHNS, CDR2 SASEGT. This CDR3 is CASSVQEVREQYF. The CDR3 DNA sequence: TGTGCCAGCAGTGTTCAGGAGGTTAGAGAGCAGTACTTC.

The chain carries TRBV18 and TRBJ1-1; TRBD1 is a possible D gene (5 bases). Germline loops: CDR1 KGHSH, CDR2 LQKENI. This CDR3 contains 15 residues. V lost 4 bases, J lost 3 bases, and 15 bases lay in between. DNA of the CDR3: TGTGCCAGCTCACTGGGGGAGAGTAAGGACACTGAAGCTTTCTTT. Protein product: CASSLGESKDTEAFF.

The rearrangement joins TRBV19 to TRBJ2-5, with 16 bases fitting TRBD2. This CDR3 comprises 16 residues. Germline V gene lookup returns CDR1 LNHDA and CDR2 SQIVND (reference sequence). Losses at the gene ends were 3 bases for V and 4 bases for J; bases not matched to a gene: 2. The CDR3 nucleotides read TGTGCCAGTAGTATGGGACTAGCGGGAGGGGGAGAGACCCAGTACTTC. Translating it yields CASSMGLAGGGETQYF.

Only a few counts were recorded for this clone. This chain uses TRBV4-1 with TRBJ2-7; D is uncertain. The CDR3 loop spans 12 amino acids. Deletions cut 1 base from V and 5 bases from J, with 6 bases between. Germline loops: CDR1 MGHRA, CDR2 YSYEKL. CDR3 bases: TGCGCCAGCAGCCAAGTTTTGGACGAGCAGTACTTC. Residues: CASSQVLDEQYF.

The CDR3 sequence: CASSLDRDREFTNTEAFF. The CDR3 DNA is TGTGCCAGCAGCTTAGACCGGGACAGGGAATTTACTAACACTGAAGCTTTCTTT. This chain connects TRBV11-2 to TRBJ1-1; 9 bases line up with TRBD1. Unmatched junction bases numbered 10, after V lost 0 bases and J lost 2 bases. This CDR3 is built from 18 residues. Germline CDR1 SGHAT, CDR2 FQNNGV.

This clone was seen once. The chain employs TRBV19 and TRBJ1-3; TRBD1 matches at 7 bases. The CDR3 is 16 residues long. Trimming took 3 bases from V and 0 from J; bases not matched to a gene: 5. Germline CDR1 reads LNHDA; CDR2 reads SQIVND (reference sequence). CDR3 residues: CASSIGGGISGNTIYF. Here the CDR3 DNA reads TGTGCCAGTAGTATCGGAGGGGGCATCTCTGGAAACACCATATATTTT.

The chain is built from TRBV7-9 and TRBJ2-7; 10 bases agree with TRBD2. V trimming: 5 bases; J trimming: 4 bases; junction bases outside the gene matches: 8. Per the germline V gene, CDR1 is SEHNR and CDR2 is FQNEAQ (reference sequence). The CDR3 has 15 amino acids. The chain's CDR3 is CASSDLAGVSYEQYF. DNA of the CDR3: TGTGCCAGCAGCGACCTAGCGGGAGTCTCGTACGAGCAGTACTTC. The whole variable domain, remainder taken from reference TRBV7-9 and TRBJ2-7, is DTGVSQNPRHKITKRGQNVTFRCDPISEHNRLYWYRQTLGQGPEFLTYFQNEAQLEKSRLLSDRFSAERPKGSFSTLEIQRTEQGDSAMYLCASSDLAGVSYEQYFGPGTRLTVT.

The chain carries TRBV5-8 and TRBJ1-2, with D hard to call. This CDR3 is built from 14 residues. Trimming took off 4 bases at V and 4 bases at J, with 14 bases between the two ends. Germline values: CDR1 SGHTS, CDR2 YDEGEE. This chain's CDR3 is CASSPGDGPYGYTF. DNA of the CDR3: TGTGCCAGCAGCCCAGGTGACGGCCCCTATGGCTACACCTTC.

CDR3 in DNA: TGCGCCAGCAGCCCCGGGAGTACAACTGAAGCTTTCTTT. Its translation is CASSPGSTTEAFF. The V gene is TRBV5-1, the J gene TRBJ1-1; no firm D call. The germline CDR1 and CDR2 sequences are SGHRS and YFSETQ. V lost 4 bases and J 5 bases, leaving 12 bases between the germline ends. This CDR3 has 13 residues. Using reference TRBV5-1 and TRBJ1-1 for the parts outside the CDR3, the full variable domain is KAGVTQTPRYLIKTRGQQVTLSCSPISGHRSVSWYQQTPGQGLQFLFEYFSETQRNKGNFPGRFSGRQFSNSRSEMNVSTLELGDSALYLCASSPGSTTEAFFGQGTRLTVV.